Listed here is a single T cell receptor beta chain. Germline CDR1 reads GTSNPN; CDR2 reads SVGIG (reference sequence). The CDR3 is 14 amino acids. J gave up 6 bases and V 0 bases, and 5 bases lay outside the gene matches. This sample stems from a study of blood T cells in healthy people across ages. A J-beta primer mix and a sample-barcoded 5' primer were used in a second PCR of roughly 7 to 12 cycles. The study obtained at least 3 million CDR3-containing paired-end reads from every sample. TCRdb fed the 5' RACE reads into MiXCR, producing one record per CDR3 protein. The sample holds 800,000 to 950,000 distinct CDR3 sequences; 25% to 30% are singletons and the top ten take about a tenth. A further study also used this sample, focusing on T cells of mothers and their children. That source reports: Both sample barcodes and 2-4 random nucleotides came from the M1S primer of the second PCR.

The specimen sequenced was blood. The chain couples TRBV30 to TRBJ2-1; 7 nucleotides match TRBD1. The clonotype originates from a woman aged 40 to 55 in good health. DNA for the CDR3: TGTGCCTGGAGTGTAGACGGGACAGCCAATGAGCAGTTCTTC. This codes for CAWSVDGTANEQFF.